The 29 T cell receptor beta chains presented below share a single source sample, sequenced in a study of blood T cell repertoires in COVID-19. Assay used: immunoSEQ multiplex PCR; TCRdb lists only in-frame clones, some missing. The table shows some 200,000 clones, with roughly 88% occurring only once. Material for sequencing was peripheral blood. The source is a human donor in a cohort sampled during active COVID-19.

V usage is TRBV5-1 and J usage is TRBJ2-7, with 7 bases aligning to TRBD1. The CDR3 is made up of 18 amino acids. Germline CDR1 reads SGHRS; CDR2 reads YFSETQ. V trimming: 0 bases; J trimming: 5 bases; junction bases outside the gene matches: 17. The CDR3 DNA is TGCGCCAGCAGCTTGGAATCGAGCGTGCGACAGGGAAATAACGAGCAGTACTTC. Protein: CASSLESSVRQGNNEQYF.

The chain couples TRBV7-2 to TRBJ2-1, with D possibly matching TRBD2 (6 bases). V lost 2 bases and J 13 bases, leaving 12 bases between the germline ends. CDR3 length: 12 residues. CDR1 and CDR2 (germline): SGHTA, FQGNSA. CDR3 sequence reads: CASSLNSGTQFF. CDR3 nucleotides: TGTGCCAGCAGCTTAAATAGCGGCACCCAGTTCTTC.

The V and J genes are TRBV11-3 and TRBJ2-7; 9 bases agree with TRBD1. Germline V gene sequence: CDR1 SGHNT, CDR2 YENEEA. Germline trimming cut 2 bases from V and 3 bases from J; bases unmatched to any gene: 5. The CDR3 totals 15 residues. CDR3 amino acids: CASSLPRDRVYEQYF. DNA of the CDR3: TGTGCCAGCAGCTTACCCCGGGACAGGGTCTACGAGCAGTACTTC.

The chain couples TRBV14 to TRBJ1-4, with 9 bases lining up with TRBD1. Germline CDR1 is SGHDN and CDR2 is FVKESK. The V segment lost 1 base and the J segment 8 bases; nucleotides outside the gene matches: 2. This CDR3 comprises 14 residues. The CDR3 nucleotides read TGTGCCAGCAGCCAAGGGACAGGGGTCGAAAAACTGTTTTTT. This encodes CASSQGTGVEKLFF.

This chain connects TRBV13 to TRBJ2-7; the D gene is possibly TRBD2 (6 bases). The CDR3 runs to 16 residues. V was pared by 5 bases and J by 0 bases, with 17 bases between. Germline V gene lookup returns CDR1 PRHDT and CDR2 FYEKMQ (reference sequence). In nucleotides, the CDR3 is TGTGCCAGCAGCCCCCCAGCCGGGGGAGGCTCCTACGAGCAGTACTTC. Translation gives CASSPPAGGGSYEQYF. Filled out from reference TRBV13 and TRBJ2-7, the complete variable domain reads AAGVIQSPRHLIKEKRETATLKCYPIPRHDTVYWYQQGPGQDPQFLISFYEKMQSDKGSIPDRFSAQQFSDYHSELNMSSLELGDSALYFCASSPPAGGGSYEQYFGPGTRLTVT.

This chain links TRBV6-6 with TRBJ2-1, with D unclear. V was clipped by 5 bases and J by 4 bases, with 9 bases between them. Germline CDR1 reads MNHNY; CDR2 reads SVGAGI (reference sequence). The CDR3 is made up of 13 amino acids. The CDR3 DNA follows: TGTGCCAGCAGTCCGCCGGAGTACAATGAGCAGTTCTTC. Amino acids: CASSPPEYNEQFF.

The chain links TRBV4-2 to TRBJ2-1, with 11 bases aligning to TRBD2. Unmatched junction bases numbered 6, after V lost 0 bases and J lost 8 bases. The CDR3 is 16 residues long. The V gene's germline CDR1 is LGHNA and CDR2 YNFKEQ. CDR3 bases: TGTGCCAGCAGCCAAGAACTAGCGGGAGTAGGCTATGAGCAGTTCTTC. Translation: CASSQELAGVGYEQFF.

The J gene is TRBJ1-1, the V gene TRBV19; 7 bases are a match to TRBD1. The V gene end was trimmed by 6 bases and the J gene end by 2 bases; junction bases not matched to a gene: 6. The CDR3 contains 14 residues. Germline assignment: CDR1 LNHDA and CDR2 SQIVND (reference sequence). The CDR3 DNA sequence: TGTGCCAGTAGAGAGGCAGGGGGAAACACTGAAGCTTTCTTT. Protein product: CASREAGGNTEAFF.

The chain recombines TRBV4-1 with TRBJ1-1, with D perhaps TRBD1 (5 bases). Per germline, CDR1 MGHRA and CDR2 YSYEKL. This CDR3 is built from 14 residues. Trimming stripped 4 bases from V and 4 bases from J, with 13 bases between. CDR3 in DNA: TGCGCCAGCAGCCCAGGGAGGCGTGGCACTGAAGCTTTCTTT. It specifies CASSPGRRGTEAFF.

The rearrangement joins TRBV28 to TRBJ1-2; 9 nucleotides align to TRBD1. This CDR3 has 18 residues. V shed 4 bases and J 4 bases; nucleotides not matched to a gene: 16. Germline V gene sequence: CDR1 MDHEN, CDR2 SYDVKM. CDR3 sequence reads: CASSSPGTGSASLYGYTF. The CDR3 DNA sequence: TGTGCCAGCAGTTCTCCCGGGACAGGGAGCGCGTCCCTCTATGGCTACACCTTC.

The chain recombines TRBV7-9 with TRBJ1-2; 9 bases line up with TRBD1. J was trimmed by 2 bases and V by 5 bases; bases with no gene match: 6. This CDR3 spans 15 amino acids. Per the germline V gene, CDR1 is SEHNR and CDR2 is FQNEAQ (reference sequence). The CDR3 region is CASSQGQGANYGYTF. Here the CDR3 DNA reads TGTGCCAGCAGCCAGGGACAGGGAGCAAACTATGGCTACACCTTC.

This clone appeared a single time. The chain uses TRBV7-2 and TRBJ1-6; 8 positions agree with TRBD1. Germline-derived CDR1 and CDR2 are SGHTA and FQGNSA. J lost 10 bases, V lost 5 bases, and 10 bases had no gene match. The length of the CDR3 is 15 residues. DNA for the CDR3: TGTGCCAGCAGCGCCGGGACAGGTCGCCACTCACCCCTCCACTTT. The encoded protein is CASSAGTGRHSPLHF.

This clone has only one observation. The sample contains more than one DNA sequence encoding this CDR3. This CDR3 is CASSSDYGYTF. DNA for the CDR3: TGTGCCAGCAGTTCGGACTATGGCTACACCTTC. This chain connects TRBV28 to TRBJ1-2; D is ambiguous. The CDR3 covers 11 residues. The ends were cut back, 4 bases at V and 3 bases at J, with 3 bases in the middle. From germline, CDR1 is MDHEN and CDR2 SYDVKM.

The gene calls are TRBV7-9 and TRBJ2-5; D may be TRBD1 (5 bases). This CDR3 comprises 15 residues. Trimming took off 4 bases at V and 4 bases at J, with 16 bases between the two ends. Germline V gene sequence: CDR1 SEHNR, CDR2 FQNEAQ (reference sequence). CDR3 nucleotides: TGTGCCAGCAGCTCCTACCACCCGACAGCAGAGACCCAGTACTTC. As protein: CASSSYHPTAETQYF. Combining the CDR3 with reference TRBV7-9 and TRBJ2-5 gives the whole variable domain DTGVSQNPRHKITKRGQNVTFRCDPISEHNRLYWYRQTLGQGPEFLTYFQNEAQLEKSRLLSDRFSAERPKGSFSTLEIQRTEQGDSAMYLCASSSYHPTAETQYFGPGTRLLVL.

The CDR3 region has the DNA TGTGCCAGTACCCCCCCCGCAGGGCCGCGTATGACTGAAGCTTTCTTT. Its protein is CASTPPAGPRMTEAFF. V is TRBV19 and J is TRBJ1-1, with D maybe TRBD1 (5 bases). There are 16 residues in the CDR3. Between the trimmed V and J ends, which lost 7 bases and 5 bases, there was a span of 23 bases. CDR1 is LNHDA, CDR2 SQIVND, per germline (reference sequence).

CDR3 amino acids: CASSQERGRAAQYF. CDR3 DNA sequence: TGTGCCAGCAGCCAAGAACGAGGCAGGGCGGCCCAGTACTTC. This chain joins TRBV3-1 (or the pseudogene TRBV3-2) and TRBJ2-5; D is possibly TRBD1 (5 bases). V shed 0 bases and J shed 9 bases, with 14 bases lying between them. The germline CDR1 and CDR2 sequences are LGHDT and YNNKEL (reference sequence). The length of the CDR3 is 14 residues.

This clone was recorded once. The DNA for the CDR3 is TGTGCCAGCAGCTTGGGACTAGCGGAGCAGTACTTC. Protein product: CASSLGLAEQYF. The chain carries TRBV5-4 and TRBJ2-7; the match to TRBD2 covers 8 bases. The CDR3 spans 12 residues. CDR1 and CDR2 from the germline V gene are SGHNT and YYREEE (reference sequence). Trimming cost V 0 bases and J 7 bases; bases outside gene matches: 0.

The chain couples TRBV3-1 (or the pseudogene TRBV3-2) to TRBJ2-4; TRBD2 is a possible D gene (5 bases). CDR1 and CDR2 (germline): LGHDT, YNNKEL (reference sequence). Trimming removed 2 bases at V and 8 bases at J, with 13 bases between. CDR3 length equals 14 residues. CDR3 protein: CASSQQTSTDIQYF. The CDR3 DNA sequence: TGTGCCAGCAGCCAACAAACTAGTACGGACATTCAGTACTTC.

CDR3 sequence (DNA): TGTGCCAGCAGGACACAGGGAGATGGCTACACCTTC. This codes for CASRTQGDGYTF. V usage is TRBV27 and J usage is TRBJ1-2; D is perhaps TRBD1 (6 bases). The germline V gene has CDR1 MNHEY and CDR2 SMNVEV (reference sequence). The CDR3 has 12 residues. Trimming removed 6 bases at V and 6 bases at J, with 11 bases between.

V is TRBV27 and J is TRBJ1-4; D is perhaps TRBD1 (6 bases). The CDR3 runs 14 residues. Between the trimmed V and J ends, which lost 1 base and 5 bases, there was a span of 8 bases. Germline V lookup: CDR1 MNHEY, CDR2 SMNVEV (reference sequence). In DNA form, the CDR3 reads TGTGCCAGCAGTTTATGGCAGGGGAATGAAAAACTGTTTTTT. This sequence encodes CASSLWQGNEKLFF.

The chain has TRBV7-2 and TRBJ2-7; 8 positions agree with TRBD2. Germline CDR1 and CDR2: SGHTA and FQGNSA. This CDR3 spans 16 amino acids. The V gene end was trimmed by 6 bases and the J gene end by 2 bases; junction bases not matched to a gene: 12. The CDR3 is CASSFAPTSVAYEQYF. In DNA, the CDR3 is TGTGCCAGCAGTTTCGCCCCGACTAGCGTTGCCTACGAGCAGTACTTC.

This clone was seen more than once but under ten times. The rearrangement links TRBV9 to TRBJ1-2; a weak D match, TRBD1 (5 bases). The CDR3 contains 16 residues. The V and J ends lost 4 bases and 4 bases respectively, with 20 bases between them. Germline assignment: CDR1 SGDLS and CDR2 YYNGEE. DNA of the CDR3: TGTGCCAGCAGCCCTCTTGAAAGGGGCCGACTCTATGGCTACACCTTC. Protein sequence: CASSPLERGRLYGYTF. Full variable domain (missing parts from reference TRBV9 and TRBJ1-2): DSGVTQTPKHLITATGQRVTLRCSPRSGDLSVYWYQQSLDQGLQFLIQYYNGEERAKGNILERFSAQQFPDLHSELNLSSLELGDSALYFCASSPLERGRLYGYTFGSGTRLTVV.

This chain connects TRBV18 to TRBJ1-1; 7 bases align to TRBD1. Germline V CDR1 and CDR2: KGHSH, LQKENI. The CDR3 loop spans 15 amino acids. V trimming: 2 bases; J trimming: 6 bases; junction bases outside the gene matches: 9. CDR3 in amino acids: CASSPNQGERAEAFF. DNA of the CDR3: TGTGCCAGCTCACCAAATCAGGGGGAAAGGGCTGAAGCTTTCTTT. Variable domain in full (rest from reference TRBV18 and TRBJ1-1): NAGVMQNPRHLVRRRGQEARLRCSPMKGHSHVYWYRQLPEEGLKFMVYLQKENIIDESGMPKERFSAEFPKEGPSILRIQQVVRGDSAAYFCASSPNQGERAEAFFGQGTRLTVV.

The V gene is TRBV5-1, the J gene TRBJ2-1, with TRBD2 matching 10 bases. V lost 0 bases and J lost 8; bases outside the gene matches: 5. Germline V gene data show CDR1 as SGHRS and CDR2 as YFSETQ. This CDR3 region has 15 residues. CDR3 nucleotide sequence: TGCGCCAGCAGCTTGGGGCTAGCGGGAGCGCATGAGCAGTTCTTC. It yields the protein CASSLGLAGAHEQFF.

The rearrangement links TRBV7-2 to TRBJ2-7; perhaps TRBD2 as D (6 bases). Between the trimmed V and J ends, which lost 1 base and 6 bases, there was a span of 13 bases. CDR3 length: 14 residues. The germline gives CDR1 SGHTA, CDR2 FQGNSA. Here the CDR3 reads CASSLELLAPEQYF. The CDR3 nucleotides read TGTGCCAGCAGCTTAGAGCTACTAGCACCCGAGCAGTACTTC.

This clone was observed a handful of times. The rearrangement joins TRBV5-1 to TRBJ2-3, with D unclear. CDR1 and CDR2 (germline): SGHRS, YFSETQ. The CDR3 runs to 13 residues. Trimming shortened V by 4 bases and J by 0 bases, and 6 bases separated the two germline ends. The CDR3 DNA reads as TGCGCCAGCAGCCGTCGGAGCACAGATACGCAGTATTTT. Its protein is CASSRRSTDTQYF.

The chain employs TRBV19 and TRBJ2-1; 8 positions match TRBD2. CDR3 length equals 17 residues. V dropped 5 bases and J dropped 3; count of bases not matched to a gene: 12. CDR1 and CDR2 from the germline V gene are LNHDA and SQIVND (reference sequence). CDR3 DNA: TGTGCCAGTAGTCCCACGGGGGGGGCAACTATCTACAATGAGCAGTTCTTC. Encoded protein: CASSPTGGATIYNEQFF.

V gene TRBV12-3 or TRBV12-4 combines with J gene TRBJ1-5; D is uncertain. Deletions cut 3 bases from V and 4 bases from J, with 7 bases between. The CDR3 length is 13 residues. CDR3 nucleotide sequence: TGTGCCAGCAGTTTCGCTCAGAATCAGCCCCAGCATTTT. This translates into CASSFAQNQPQHF.

The DNA for the CDR3 is TGTGCCAGCAGTTTCTACGGGAGACCTAGCACAGATACGCAGTATTTT. Its translation is CASSFYGRPSTDTQYF. The chain carries TRBV7-9 and TRBJ2-3; weak D call: TRBD2 (6 bases). Germline lookup yields CDR1 SEHNR and CDR2 FQNEAQ (reference sequence). The V end was cut by 6 bases, the J end by 0 bases, with 16 bases between. This CDR3 has 16 residues.